This T cell receptor beta chain was profiled in a study of blood T cell repertoires in COVID-19. This clone occurred a few times. The CDR3 is made up of 19 amino acids. The junction had 14 bases not matched to a gene; V was cut back by 3 bases and J by 3 bases. Germline V gives CDR1 KGHDR, CDR2 SFDVKD. Sequenced by immunoSEQ multiplex PCR; TCRdb stores in-frame clones only, minus some. The sample has around 270,000 clones, approximately 85% seen once; the top ten hold around 1%. The Seattle patients, enrolled during active infection, were followed longitudinally. This TCR was recovered from a human donor with COVID-19, enrolled during active disease. The donor label of this sample is uncertain. J is TRBJ1-1 and V is TRBV24-1; 11 nucleotides match TRBD1. Material for sequencing was peripheral blood. In DNA form, the CDR3 reads TGTGCCACCAGTGATCCCCAGGGACAGGGGGACCCTCTGCACACTGAAGCTTTCTTT. Protein sequence: CATSDPQGQGDPLHTEAFF.